The sequence of this T cell receptor beta chain was determined in a study of T-cell memory formation after mild COVID-19. In the study overall: Each donor largely had its own TCR clusters.

The CDR3 contains 16 residues. Looked up from germline, CDR1 is SGHRS and CDR2 is YFSETQ. V gave up 6 bases and J gave up 4 bases; unmatched junction bases: 9. Employing constant-segment primers, 5'RACE generated TCR alpha and TCR beta cDNA libraries bearing sample barcodes and UMIs. Via MiXCR, TCRdb re-called the 5' RACE reads, giving one row per CDR3 protein. The profile covers approximately 560,000 distinct CDR3 sequences, with roughly 17% appearing a single time and about 8.1% taken by the ten largest. In its sample, this clonotype was seen a few times. The antigen is unknown. The study, taken as a whole, reports: There were some responding clones in pre-infection memory, which suggested that cross-reactive memory had joined. Specificity for SARS-CoV-2 was not confirmed among the second-wave clones peaking on day 37.

V and J are TRBV5-1 and TRBJ2-1; 11 bases match TRBD1. This clonotype was obtained from an adult woman who had mild COVID-19 (a few samples of this study predate the infection). Cell type and time point are not known. Sequencing input: PBMCs or a T cell subset sorted from them (not recorded which). Written as DNA, the CDR3 is TGCGCCAGCACCCGGGCCGGGACAGGGGGTTACAATGAGCAGTTCTTC. It yields the protein CASTRAGTGGYNEQFF.